This is a list of T cell receptor beta chains from one sample in a study of T cells in Graves' hyperthyroidism and ophthalmopathy. Each CDR3 protein is one row after TCRdb ran MiXCR on the multiplex PCR reads. The repertoire holds fewer than 800,000 distinct CDR3 sequences, with around 17% as singletons. The sequenced sample was blood. The receptors come from a man aged 18 to 30 with Graves' hyperthyroidism. The CDR3 runs from the conserved cysteine through the conserved F or W. Fields, in order: clone size, J gene, V gene, D gene, CDR3 DNA, CDR3 protein. The D gene is left open where the match is weak. Rows may omit the clone size; those that give it use once, few, many or a size class.

clone size: many; J gene: TRBJ2-7; V gene: TRBV20-1; D gene: TRBD1; CDR3 DNA: TGCAGTGCTAGAGATCCGGGACAGAGTTACGAGCAGTACTTC; CDR3 protein: CSARDPGQSYEQYF
clone size: -; J gene: TRBJ2-1; V gene: TRBV12-3/TRBV12-4; D gene: -; CDR3 DNA: TGTGCCAGCATGGTTGGGCCCTACAATGAGCAGTTCTTC; CDR3 protein: CASMVGPYNEQFF
clone size: many; J gene: TRBJ2-7; V gene: TRBV29-1; D gene: -; CDR3 DNA: TGCAGCGTTGTAGACAGCTCCTACGAGCAGTACTTC; CDR3 protein: CSVVDSSYEQYF
clone size: many; J gene: TRBJ2-5; V gene: TRBV11-3; D gene: TRBD1; CDR3 DNA: TGTGCCAGCACCATACAGGGGGCGAAAGAGACCCAGTACTTC; CDR3 protein: CASTIQGAKETQYF
clone size: few; J gene: TRBJ2-2; V gene: TRBV6-1; D gene: -; CDR3 DNA: TGTGCCAACTCCGGGGCTAGCATCGGGGAGCTGTTTTTT; CDR3 protein: CANSGASIGELFF
clone size: -; J gene: TRBJ2-5; V gene: TRBV27; D gene: TRBD1; CDR3 DNA: TGTGCCAGCAGTTTCCGGACAGGGTCAATCGAGACCCAGTACTTC; CDR3 protein: CASSFRTGSIETQYF
clone size: -; J gene: TRBJ2-2; V gene: TRBV7-9; D gene: -; CDR3 DNA: TGTGCCAGCAGCACACCTAAAAACACCGGGGAGCTGTTTTTT; CDR3 protein: CASSTPKNTGELFF
clone size: -; J gene: TRBJ2-3; V gene: TRBV27; D gene: TRBD2; CDR3 DNA: TGTGCCAGCAGTTTATCGGGACTAGCGGATTCAGATACGCAGTATTTT; CDR3 protein: CASSLSGLADSDTQYF
clone size: few; J gene: TRBJ2-7; V gene: TRBV10-3; D gene: TRBD1; CDR3 DNA: TGTGCCATCAGTGAGATGCAGGGGGCGCGCAACGAGCAGTACTTC; CDR3 protein: CAISEMQGARNEQYF
clone size: -; J gene: TRBJ1-5; V gene: TRBV10-3; D gene: TRBD1; CDR3 DNA: TGTGCCTCAACCCGGGACAGGGCCGAGCAGCCCCAGCATTTT; CDR3 protein: CASTRDRAEQPQHF
clone size: many; J gene: TRBJ2-5; V gene: TRBV28; D gene: -; CDR3 DNA: TGTGCCAGCAGTTTTCGGGGTCTAGGAAGGGAGACCCAGTACTTC; CDR3 protein: CASSFRGLGRETQYF
clone size: -; J gene: TRBJ2-7; V gene: TRBV7-8; D gene: TRBD1; CDR3 DNA: TGTGCCAGCAGCATCCGGGACAGGGAACCTACGGGGCAGTACTTC; CDR3 protein: CASSIRDREPTGQYF
clone size: many; J gene: TRBJ2-7; V gene: TRBV28; D gene: -; CDR3 DNA: TGTGCCAGCAGTTTACTATGGATCGAGCAGTACTTC; CDR3 protein: CASSLLWIEQYF
clone size: many; J gene: TRBJ2-7; V gene: TRBV19; D gene: -; CDR3 DNA: TGTGCCAGTAGTACGGTCAAGGGAGGCGAGCAGTACTTC; CDR3 protein: CASSTVKGGEQYF
clone size: many; J gene: TRBJ2-2; V gene: TRBV7-3; D gene: -; CDR3 DNA: TGTGCCAGCAGCTTAATGAGCTTAGCTGGACCACCGAACACCGGGGAGCTGTTTTTT; CDR3 protein: CASSLMSLAGPPNTGELFF
clone size: few; J gene: TRBJ2-1; V gene: TRBV18; D gene: TRBD1; CDR3 DNA: TGTGCCAGCTCACCATTCGGGACAGCCGGCCAAGAGACCCAGTTCTTC; CDR3 protein: CASSPFGTAGQETQFF
clone size: many; J gene: TRBJ2-3; V gene: TRBV6-1; D gene: -; CDR3 DNA: TGTGCCAGCAGTGAAATCCTAGCGAAAGGCACAGATACGCAGTATTTT; CDR3 protein: CASSEILAKGTDTQYF
clone size: few; J gene: TRBJ1-1; V gene: TRBV7-8; D gene: -; CDR3 DNA: TGTGCCAGCAGCCTACCGGGACGTATGAACACTGAAGCTTTCTTT; CDR3 protein: CASSLPGRMNTEAFF
clone size: -; J gene: TRBJ2-3; V gene: TRBV7-2; D gene: -; CDR3 DNA: TGTGCCAGCAGCGGTGACTCAGTCGCTCCCACAGATACGCAGTATTTT; CDR3 protein: CASSGDSVAPTDTQYF
clone size: -; J gene: TRBJ1-4; V gene: TRBV20-1; D gene: -; CDR3 DNA: TGCAGTGCTGAAAAAGCCGCAACTAATGAAAAACTGTTTTTT; CDR3 protein: CSAEKAATNEKLFF
clone size: -; J gene: TRBJ1-4; V gene: TRBV9; D gene: -; CDR3 DNA: TGTGCCAGCAGCCCTCGACTCGGAGAAAAACTGTTTTTT; CDR3 protein: CASSPRLGEKLFF
clone size: many; J gene: TRBJ2-2; V gene: TRBV5-1; D gene: TRBD2; CDR3 DNA: TGCGCCAGCAGCTTGGTGTTAGCGGGAAACACCGGGGAGCTGTTTTTT; CDR3 protein: CASSLVLAGNTGELFF
clone size: -; J gene: TRBJ1-2; V gene: TRBV6-1; D gene: TRBD1; CDR3 DNA: TGTGCCAGCAGTCCCTCTTGGACAGGGGTATATGGCTACACCTTC; CDR3 protein: CASSPSWTGVYGYTF
clone size: few; J gene: TRBJ2-1; V gene: TRBV7-9; D gene: -; CDR3 DNA: TGTGCCAGCAGCCCCGACGGAGGATACAATGAGCAGTTCTTC; CDR3 protein: CASSPDGGYNEQFF
clone size: few; J gene: TRBJ2-7; V gene: TRBV4-1; D gene: -; CDR3 DNA: TGCGCCAGCAGCCAAGATTACCGGGCCTACGAGCAGTACTTC; CDR3 protein: CASSQDYRAYEQYF
clone size: -; J gene: TRBJ1-3; V gene: TRBV7-2; D gene: TRBD1; CDR3 DNA: TGTGCCAGCAGCTTCGGACAGGGTGCCGGAAACACCATATATTTT; CDR3 protein: CASSFGQGAGNTIYF
clone size: -; J gene: TRBJ2-7; V gene: TRBV9; D gene: -; CDR3 DNA: TGTGCCAGCAGCGGGGCCTCAAGTGGGGAATACGAGCAGTACTTC; CDR3 protein: CASSGASSGEYEQYF
clone size: many; J gene: TRBJ2-3; V gene: TRBV2; D gene: TRBD2; CDR3 DNA: TGTGCCAGCACCGGAGGAGCGGGAGGCACAGATACGCAGTATTTT; CDR3 protein: CASTGGAGGTDTQYF
clone size: -; J gene: TRBJ1-2; V gene: TRBV7-9; D gene: -; CDR3 DNA: TGTGCCAGCAGCTTCCTTCTCTATGGCTACACCTTC; CDR3 protein: CASSFLLYGYTF
clone size: many; J gene: TRBJ2-1; V gene: TRBV24-1; D gene: TRBD2; CDR3 DNA: TGTGCCACCAGTGACCCTAGGACTAGCGCCTACAATGAGCAGTTCTTC; CDR3 protein: CATSDPRTSAYNEQFF
clone size: many; J gene: TRBJ2-1; V gene: TRBV19; D gene: -; CDR3 DNA: TGTGCCAGTAGTCGCCTGAAGGGGACGGACCTCTACAATGAGCAGTTCTTC; CDR3 protein: CASSRLKGTDLYNEQFF
clone size: few; J gene: TRBJ2-7; V gene: TRBV7-9; D gene: TRBD1; CDR3 DNA: TGTGCCAGCAGTGCAGCCGGGACAGGGGCCTACGAGCAGTACTTC; CDR3 protein: CASSAAGTGAYEQYF
clone size: many; J gene: TRBJ2-5; V gene: TRBV28; D gene: TRBD1; CDR3 DNA: TGTGCCAGCAGTCTCCAAGGGACAGGGGGCGCGGGGGAGACCCAGTACTTC; CDR3 protein: CASSLQGTGGAGETQYF
clone size: -; J gene: TRBJ2-5; V gene: TRBV27; D gene: -; CDR3 DNA: TGTGCCAGCGCCTTCAGGGAGCAAGAGACCCAGTACTTC; CDR3 protein: CASAFREQETQYF
clone size: few; J gene: TRBJ1-1; V gene: TRBV28; D gene: -; CDR3 DNA: TGTGCCAGCAGTCCCCGCTGGGGGAGCCGGGGTACTGAAGCTTTCTTT; CDR3 protein: CASSPRWGSRGTEAFF
clone size: many; J gene: TRBJ2-7; V gene: TRBV20-1; D gene: -; CDR3 DNA: TGCAGTGCTAGAGATCATAGAGGAGCCTACTACGAGCAGTACTTC; CDR3 protein: CSARDHRGAYYEQYF
clone size: many; J gene: TRBJ1-4; V gene: TRBV6-1; D gene: TRBD1; CDR3 DNA: TGTGCCAGCAGACTGGGACAGGGGGCCGTTTCTGCAACTAATGAAAAACTGTTTTTT; CDR3 protein: CASRLGQGAVSATNEKLFF
clone size: -; J gene: TRBJ2-3; V gene: TRBV4-3; D gene: -; CDR3 DNA: TGCGCCAGCAGCCAAGAGTATGGGTTTCCTTCGACAGATACGCAGTATTTT; CDR3 protein: CASSQEYGFPSTDTQYF
clone size: many; J gene: TRBJ2-3; V gene: TRBV7-2; D gene: TRBD2; CDR3 DNA: TGTGCCAGCAGGCGGACTAGCGGGAGGGCCAGGACAGATACGCAGTATTTT; CDR3 protein: CASRRTSGRARTDTQYF
clone size: -; J gene: TRBJ2-5; V gene: TRBV20-1; D gene: TRBD2; CDR3 DNA: TGCAGTGCTACCGGGACTAGCGGGGGGACGAAAGAGACCCAGTACTTC; CDR3 protein: CSATGTSGGTKETQYF
clone size: -; J gene: TRBJ2-5; V gene: TRBV11-2; D gene: TRBD2; CDR3 DNA: TGTGCCAGCAGCAGAAGTCCTCGGACTAGCGGGGGGGGGGAGACCCAGTACTTC; CDR3 protein: CASSRSPRTSGGGETQYF
clone size: many; J gene: TRBJ2-7; V gene: TRBV7-8; D gene: -; CDR3 DNA: TGTGCCAGCAGCTTAAGCCCGTCCGGGCAGCCCCACGAGCAGTACTTC; CDR3 protein: CASSLSPSGQPHEQYF
clone size: -; J gene: TRBJ2-5; V gene: TRBV20-1; D gene: -; CDR3 DNA: TGCAGCGGGGCAGGTCGAGGAGAGACCCAGTACTTC; CDR3 protein: CSGAGRGETQYF
clone size: few; J gene: TRBJ2-1; V gene: TRBV7-8; D gene: -; CDR3 DNA: TGTGCCAGCAGCAAACGAGTACCTTTATCGAATGAGCAGTTCTTC; CDR3 protein: CASSKRVPLSNEQFF
clone size: few; J gene: TRBJ2-7; V gene: TRBV29-1; D gene: -; CDR3 DNA: TGCAGCGTTGAAACGCGCTACGAGCAGTACTTC; CDR3 protein: CSVETRYEQYF
clone size: many; J gene: TRBJ2-7; V gene: TRBV7-6; D gene: TRBD2; CDR3 DNA: TGTGCCAGCAGCGAACATAGCGGGAGTGACTACGAGCAGTACTTC; CDR3 protein: CASSEHSGSDYEQYF
clone size: many; J gene: TRBJ2-1; V gene: TRBV6-5; D gene: TRBD2; CDR3 DNA: TGTGCCAGCAGTTACCCCCCACTAGCGGTCCTTGAAGGGAATGAGCAGTTCTTC; CDR3 protein: CASSYPPLAVLEGNEQFF
clone size: many; J gene: TRBJ2-7; V gene: TRBV29-1; D gene: -; CDR3 DNA: TGCAGCGTGACCGAAAGTATCTACGAGCAGTACTTC; CDR3 protein: CSVTESIYEQYF
clone size: many; J gene: TRBJ2-3; V gene: TRBV27; D gene: TRBD2; CDR3 DNA: TGTGCCAGCAGTCGGGAGGAGGTCACAGATACGCAGTATTTT; CDR3 protein: CASSREEVTDTQYF
clone size: -; J gene: TRBJ2-5; V gene: TRBV28; D gene: TRBD1; CDR3 DNA: TGCGCCAGCAGCCCCGAGGGACAGAGGGAGACCCAGTACTTC; CDR3 protein: CASSPEGQRETQYF
clone size: few; J gene: TRBJ1-2; V gene: TRBV15; D gene: -; CDR3 DNA: TGTGCCACCAGCAGAGATAAGGGCTATGGCTACACCTTC; CDR3 protein: CATSRDKGYGYTF
clone size: few; J gene: TRBJ2-7; V gene: TRBV11-2; D gene: TRBD2; CDR3 DNA: TGTGCCAGCAGCGGAGGGCTAGCGGTAGTCGAGCAGTACTTC; CDR3 protein: CASSGGLAVVEQYF
clone size: -; J gene: TRBJ2-7; V gene: TRBV20-1; D gene: TRBD2; CDR3 DNA: TGCAGTGCTAGGGGAACTAGCGGGAGGCCCCACTCCTACGAGCAGTACTTC; CDR3 protein: CSARGTSGRPHSYEQYF
clone size: many; J gene: TRBJ2-7; V gene: TRBV3-1; D gene: TRBD1; CDR3 DNA: TGTGCCAGCAGCCTACCCGGGACAGGGGTCGAGCAGTACTTC; CDR3 protein: CASSLPGTGVEQYF